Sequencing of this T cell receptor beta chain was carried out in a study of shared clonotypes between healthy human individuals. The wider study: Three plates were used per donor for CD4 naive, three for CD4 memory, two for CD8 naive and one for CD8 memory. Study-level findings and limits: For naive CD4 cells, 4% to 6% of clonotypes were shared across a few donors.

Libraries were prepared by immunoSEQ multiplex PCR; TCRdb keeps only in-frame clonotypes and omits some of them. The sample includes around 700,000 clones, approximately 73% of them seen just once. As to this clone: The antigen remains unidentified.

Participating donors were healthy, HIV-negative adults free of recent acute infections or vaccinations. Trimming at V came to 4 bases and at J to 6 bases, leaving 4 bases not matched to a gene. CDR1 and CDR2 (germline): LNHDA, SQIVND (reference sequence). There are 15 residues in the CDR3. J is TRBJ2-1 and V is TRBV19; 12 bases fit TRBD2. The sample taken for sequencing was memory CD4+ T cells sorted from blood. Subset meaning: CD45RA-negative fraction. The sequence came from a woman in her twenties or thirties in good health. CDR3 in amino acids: CASSTGTSGFNEQFF. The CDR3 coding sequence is TGTGCCAGTAGTACGGGGACTAGCGGGTTCAATGAGCAGTTCTTC.